The T cell receptor beta chain described here comes from a study of T-cell memory formation after mild COVID-19. Looking at the study overall: The TCR clusters were mostly specific to one donor.

5'RACE, which relied on constant-segment primers, yielded TCR alpha and TCR beta cDNA libraries carrying sample barcodes and UMIs. TCRdb called the 5' RACE reads again in MiXCR, with one record for every CDR3 protein. This table has about 16,000 distinct CDR3 sequences, 20% to 30% appearing once. This clonotype came up many times. Its antigen is not known. Findings of the study overall: Among contracting clones, CD4+ were mainly CM/EM and CD8+ enriched in EMRA. Second-wave clones peaking on day 37 lacked confirmed SARS-CoV-2 specificity.

Source material: PBMCs or a T cell subset sorted from them (not recorded which). The TCR was taken from a man aged 18 to 30 who had mild COVID-19 (a few samples of this study predate the infection). Cell type and time point are not known.

The DNA for the CDR3 is TGTGCCAGCAGCTTAGGGGTAGAGACCCAGTACTTC. It encodes CASSLGVETQYF. The rearrangement uses TRBV7-6 and TRBJ2-5, with D uncertain. Between the trimmed V and J ends, which lost 1 base and 4 bases, there was a span of 4 bases. The CDR3 has 12 amino acids. Germline V lookup: CDR1 SGHVS, CDR2 FNYEAQ.